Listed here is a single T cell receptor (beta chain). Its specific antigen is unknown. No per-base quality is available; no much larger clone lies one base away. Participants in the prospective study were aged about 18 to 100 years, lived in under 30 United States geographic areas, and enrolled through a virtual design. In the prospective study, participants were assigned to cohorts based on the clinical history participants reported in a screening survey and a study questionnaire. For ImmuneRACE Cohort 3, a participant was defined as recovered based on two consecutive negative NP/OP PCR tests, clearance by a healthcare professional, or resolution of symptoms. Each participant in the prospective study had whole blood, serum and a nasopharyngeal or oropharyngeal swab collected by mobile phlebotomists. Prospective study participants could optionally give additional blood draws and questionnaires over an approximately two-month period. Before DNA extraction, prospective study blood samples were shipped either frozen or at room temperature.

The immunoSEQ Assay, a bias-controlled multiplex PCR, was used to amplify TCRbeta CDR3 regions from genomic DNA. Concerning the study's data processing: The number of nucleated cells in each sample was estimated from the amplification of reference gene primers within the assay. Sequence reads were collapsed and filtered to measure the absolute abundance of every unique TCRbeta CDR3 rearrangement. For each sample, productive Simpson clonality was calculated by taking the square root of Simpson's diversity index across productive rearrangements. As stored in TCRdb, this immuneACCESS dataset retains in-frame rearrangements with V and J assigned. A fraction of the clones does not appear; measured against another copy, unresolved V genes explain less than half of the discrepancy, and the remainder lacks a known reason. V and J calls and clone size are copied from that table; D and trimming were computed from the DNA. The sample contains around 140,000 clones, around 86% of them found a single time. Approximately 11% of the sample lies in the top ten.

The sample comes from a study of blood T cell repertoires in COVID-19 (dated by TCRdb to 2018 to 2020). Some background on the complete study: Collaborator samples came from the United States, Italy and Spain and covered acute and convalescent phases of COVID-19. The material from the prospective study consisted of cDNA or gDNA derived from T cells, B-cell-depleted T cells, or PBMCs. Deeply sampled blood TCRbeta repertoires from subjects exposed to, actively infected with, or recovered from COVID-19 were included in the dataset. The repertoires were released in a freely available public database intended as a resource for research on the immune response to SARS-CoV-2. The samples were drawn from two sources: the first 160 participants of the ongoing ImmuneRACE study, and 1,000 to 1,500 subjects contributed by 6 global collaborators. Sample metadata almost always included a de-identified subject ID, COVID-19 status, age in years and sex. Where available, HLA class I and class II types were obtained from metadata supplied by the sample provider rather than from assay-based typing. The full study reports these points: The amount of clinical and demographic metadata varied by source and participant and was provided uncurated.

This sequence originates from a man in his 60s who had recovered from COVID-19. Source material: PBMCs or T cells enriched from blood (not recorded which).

The CDR3 region reads CASSGWLGLNTGELFF. The nucleotides are TGTGCCAGCAGCGGTTGGCTGGGACTGAACACCGGGGAGCTGTTTTTT. In this chain, TRBV9 is recombined with TRBJ2-2, and possibly TRBD2, on 6 matching bases. Counted from cysteine to phenylalanine, this CDR3 has 16 amino acids. Solely the CDR3 DNA is kept, with 48 bases framed from the first base. CDR1 and CDR2 were assigned from the germline V gene as SGDLS and YYNGEE. V was cut back by 3 bases and J by 1 base, leaving a gap of 13 bases between them.